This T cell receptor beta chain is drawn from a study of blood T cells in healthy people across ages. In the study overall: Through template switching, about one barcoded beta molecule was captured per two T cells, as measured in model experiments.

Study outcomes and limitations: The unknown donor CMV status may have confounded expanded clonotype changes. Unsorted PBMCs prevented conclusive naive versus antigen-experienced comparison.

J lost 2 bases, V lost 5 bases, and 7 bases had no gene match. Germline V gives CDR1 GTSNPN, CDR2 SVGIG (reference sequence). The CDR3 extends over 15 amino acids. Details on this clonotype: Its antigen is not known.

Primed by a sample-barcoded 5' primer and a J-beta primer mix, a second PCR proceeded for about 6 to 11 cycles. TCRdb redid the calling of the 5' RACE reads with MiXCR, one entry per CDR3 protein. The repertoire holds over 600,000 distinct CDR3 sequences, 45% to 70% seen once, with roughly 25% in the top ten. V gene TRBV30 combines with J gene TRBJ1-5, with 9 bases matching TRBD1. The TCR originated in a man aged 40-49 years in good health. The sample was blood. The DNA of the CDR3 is TGTGCCTGGGGGGGACAGGGACCAGGCAATCAGCCCCAGCATTTT. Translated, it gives CAWGGQGPGNQPQHF. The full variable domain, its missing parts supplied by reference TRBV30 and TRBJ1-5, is SQTIHQWPATLVQPVGSPLSLECTVEGTSNPNLYWYRQAAGRGLQLLFYSVGIGQISSEVPQNLSASRPQDRQFILSSKKLLLSDSGFYLCAWGGQGPGNQPQHFGDGTRLSIL.